This T cell receptor (beta chain) was recorded in a study of T cells after yellow fever vaccination. General study results and limits: Post-booster reappearance was seen for most primary-vaccination clones (about 96% CD4, 88% CD8). Across the CD4 and CD8 compartments, a small share of clonotypes was present in both. The presence of abundant clonotypes contaminating from the bulk population was possible in FACS-sorted repertoires.

Universal primer sites and UMIs were introduced during 5'RACE template-switching synthesis of TCR cDNA. TCRdb reprocessed the 5' RACE reads with MiXCR, giving one entry per CDR3 protein. This table holds 200,000 to 300,000 distinct CDR3 sequences, about 7% found once. A few counts support this clonotype. Its antigen is not known. CDR1 is DFQATT and CDR2 is SNEGSKA in the germline V gene (reference sequence). The V end was cut by 5 bases, the J end by 4 bases, with 6 bases between. This CDR3 has 11 residues. V usage is TRBV20-1 and J usage is TRBJ2-1; D gene unclear. The sequence was collected from a man aged 25-45 years who received the YFV17D yellow fever vaccine. This material consisted of CD4+ T cells sorted from PBMCs, taken 15 days after the yellow fever booster vaccination. CDR3 amino acids: CSAVRYNEQFF. The CDR3 coding sequence is TGCAGTGCTGTCAGATACAATGAGCAGTTCTTC.